Listed here are 8 T cell receptor beta chains from one sample, sequenced in a study of human T cells and chemical hapten exposure (dated by TCRdb to the early 2020s). Library preparation used 5' RACE. Instrument on record: Illumina MiSeq. The public reads were quality trimmed at Q25 with fastp and then assembled into clones with MiXCR by TCRdb, keeping productive beta chains. Each CDR3 protein gets just one entry, which takes the most common genes and DNA from the rows behind it. The sample table records 100,000 to 120,000 distinct CDR3 sequences; around a fifth of these occur just once. Of the sample, 2.8% is held by the ten largest clones. Unfractionated whole blood was collected in Tempus Blood RNA tubes, and total RNA was extracted from that blood. The source of these receptors is a human donor in good health.

This clonotype showed up just a few times. J is TRBJ1-1 and V is TRBV20-1, with a possible D match to TRBD1 (6 bases). The CDR3 runs to 10 residues. V lost 7 bases and J lost 11, with 14 bases in between. Per the germline V gene, CDR1 is DFQATT and CDR2 is SNEGSKA (reference sequence). CDR3 in DNA: TGCAGTGGGGCAGGGGATTTTGCTTTCTTT. Its translation: CSGAGDFAFF.

This rearrangement joins TRBV18 to TRBJ2-4; D gene uncertain. Germline CDR1 is KGHSH and CDR2 is LQKENI. Trimming shortened V by 0 bases and J by 7 bases, and 13 bases separated the two germline ends. The CDR3 sequence is 15 residues long. CDR3 sequence (DNA): TGTGCCAGCTCACCACCGAGCACGAGGCGGAACATTCAGTACTTC. It yields the protein CASSPPSTRRNIQYF.

The chain is built from TRBV28 and TRBJ2-7; D might be TRBD1 (6 bases). Per germline, CDR1 MDHEN and CDR2 SYDVKM. Trimming took off 3 bases at V and 2 bases at J, with 8 bases between the two ends. The CDR3 length is 13 residues. The CDR3 loop is CASSFRQAYEQYF. The CDR3 nucleotides read TGTGCCAGCAGTTTTAGACAGGCCTACGAGCAGTACTTC.

There are a few counts of this clonotype. Written as DNA, the CDR3 is TGTGCCAGCAGCCAAAACCCGGACAGGGACCCCTACGAGCAGTACTTC. Its translation: CASSQNPDRDPYEQYF. The chain combines TRBV9 with TRBJ2-7; TRBD1 aligns across 8 bases. CDR1 is SGDLS and CDR2 is YYNGEE in the germline V gene. V lost 4 bases and J lost 2; bases outside the gene matches: 11. CDR3 length: 16 residues.

This clonotype is a singleton in its sample. This rearrangement joins TRBV7-8 to TRBJ2-5; 10 bases agree with TRBD2. Germline values: CDR1 SGHVS, CDR2 FQNEAQ. This CDR3 is 16 amino acids long. The J segment lost 5 bases and the V segment lost 5 bases, leaving 11 bases of the junction unmatched. The CDR3 DNA reads as TGTGCCAGCAGCCCCATAGCGGGAGGTATTCGGGAGACCCAGTACTTC. This encodes CASSPIAGGIRETQYF.

J is TRBJ1-1 and V is TRBV7-9; a weak D match, TRBD1 (5 bases). Per germline, CDR1 SEHNR and CDR2 FQNEAQ (reference sequence). Trimming removed 5 bases from V and 4 bases from J, with 20 bases in between. The CDR3 has 16 amino acids. The CDR3 bases are TGTGCCAGCAGCCGCGGTTGGGGCAGGGATAGCACTGAAGCTTTCTTT. Protein product: CASSRGWGRDSTEAFF.

This chain uses TRBV5-1 with TRBJ1-6; D uncertain. Trimming cost V 2 bases and J 9 bases, with 15 bases left between them. This CDR3 is 15 amino acids long. Per the germline V gene, CDR1 is SGHRS and CDR2 is YFSETQ. CDR3 coding DNA: TGCGCCAGCAGCTTAAGTGGTGAGGGCGGTTCACCCCTCCACTTT. Protein: CASSLSGEGGSPLHF.

This chain joins TRBV6-4 and TRBJ1-2, with D hard to call. The CDR3 is 16 residues long. Germline V lookup: CDR1 MRHNA, CDR2 SNTAGT. Trimming stripped 0 bases from V and 1 base from J, with 12 bases between. The CDR3 region is CASSDSDLAGNYGYTF. DNA for the CDR3: TGTGCCAGCAGTGACTCCGACCTGGCCGGTAACTATGGCTACACCTTC.